A single sample is the source of the 18 T cell receptor beta chains below, sequenced in a study of CD8 T cells in ankylosing spondylitis (dated by TCRdb to about 2017). Libraries were prepared through 5' RACE. The listed sequencing device is Illumina HiSeq 2500. TCRdb passed the public sequencing reads through fastp at Q25 and MiXCR, retaining productive beta sequences. Rows merge per CDR3 protein into single entries with the most common DNA and genes. This sample comprises roughly 150,000 distinct CDR3 sequences, around a third of them detected only once. Clones ranked in the top ten supply 4.5% to 6% of the sample. What was sequenced was synovial fluid, either unsorted or a sorted T cell fraction (not recorded which). These receptors were obtained from a male donor with ankylosing spondylitis.

This clonotype has a handful of counts. The chain links TRBV2 to TRBJ1-2, with D hard to call. Trimming shortened V by 7 bases and J by 3 bases, and 9 bases separated the two germline ends. Germline lookup yields CDR1 SNHLY and CDR2 FYNNEI. CDR3 size: 12 residues. The CDR3 loop is CASTGDDYGYTF. The CDR3 nucleotides are TGTGCCAGCACCGGAGATGACTATGGCTACACCTTC.

This clonotype appeared a few times. The rearrangement links TRBV5-1 to TRBJ1-1, with a possible D match to TRBD1 (5 bases). This CDR3 contains 16 residues. Trimming pared 6 bases from V and 0 bases from J, leaving 18 bases between. Germline loops: CDR1 SGHRS, CDR2 YFSETQ. The CDR3 here is CASTRGAGSLNTEAFF. CDR3 nucleotide sequence: TGCGCCAGCACCCGAGGGGCAGGGAGCTTGAACACTGAAGCTTTCTTT.

V and J are TRBV6-2 or TRBV6-3 and TRBJ2-5; TRBD2 is a possible D gene (5 bases). Trimming shortened V by 5 bases and J by 1 base, and 17 bases separated the two germline ends. Germline lookup yields CDR1 MNHEY and CDR2 SVGEGT. The CDR3 covers 16 residues. CDR3 sequence reads: CASSRPPGGRQETQYF. The CDR3 DNA reads as TGTGCCAGCAGTCGCCCACCCGGAGGTCGCCAAGAGACCCAGTACTTC.

The chain combines TRBV2 with TRBJ1-2; no definite D call. This CDR3 contains 15 residues. Trimming took off 5 bases at V and 2 bases at J, with 15 bases between the two ends. From germline, CDR1 is SNHLY and CDR2 FYNNEI. CDR3 in DNA: TGTGCCAGCAGTATCCCTATATACAGCAACTATGGCTACACCTTC. The encoded protein is CASSIPIYSNYGYTF. The full variable domain, with the rest looked up from reference TRBV2 and TRBJ1-2, is EPEVTQTPSHQVTQMGQEVILRCVPISNHLYFYWYRQILGQKVEFLVSFYNNEISEKSEIFDDQFSVERPDGSNFTLKIRSTKLEDSAMYFCASSIPIYSNYGYTFGSGTRLTVV.

The chain recombines TRBV7-6 with TRBJ2-3; D possibly uses TRBD1 or TRBD2 (5 bases each). This CDR3 contains 16 residues. The ends were cut back, 5 bases at V and 0 bases at J, with 15 bases in the middle. CDR1 is SGHVS and CDR2 is FNYEAQ in the germline V gene. Here the CDR3 reads CASSVGAVTSTDTQYF. The CDR3 DNA reads as TGTGCCAGCAGCGTCGGGGCAGTCACTAGCACAGATACGCAGTATTTT.

In this sample, this clonotype turned up a few times. The rearrangement uses TRBV12-3 or TRBV12-4 and TRBJ2-1; 8 nucleotides match TRBD2. Germline trimming cut 0 bases from V and 8 bases from J; bases unmatched to any gene: 15. There are 18 residues in the CDR3. The CDR3 reads CASSLALFGSGSSYEQFF. The CDR3 DNA is TGTGCCAGCAGTTTAGCGCTTTTTGGGAGCGGGAGCTCGTATGAGCAGTTCTTC.

The chain uses TRBV3-1 and TRBJ1-1; TRBD1 aligns across 7 bases. V was pared by 1 base and J by 10 bases, with 9 bases of the junction left unmatched. Germline V gene sequence: CDR1 LGHDT, CDR2 YNNKEL (reference sequence). CDR3 length: 14 residues. CDR3 bases: TGTGCCAGCAGCCAAGGACAGGGAGCGGGGGTAGCTTTCTTT. This sequence encodes CASSQGQGAGVAFF.

The chain employs TRBV7-9 and TRBJ2-3; a weak D match, TRBD2 (5 bases). This CDR3 has 15 residues. From germline, CDR1 is SEHNR and CDR2 FQNEAQ (reference sequence). Trimming left V 8 bases short and J 0 bases short, with 15 bases between. The CDR3 sequence: CASFRWGDSTDTQYF. CDR3 in DNA: TGTGCCAGCTTCCGTTGGGGAGATAGCACAGATACGCAGTATTTT.

This chain joins TRBV12-3 or TRBV12-4 and TRBJ1-4; D is uncertain. Between the trimmed V and J ends, which lost 3 bases and 10 bases, there was a span of 12 bases. The CDR3 has 13 amino acids. The CDR3 nucleotides read TGTGCCAGCAGTTTGTCTGTTCAGACAAAACTGTTTTTT. This sequence encodes CASSLSVQTKLFF.

This clonotype has a handful of counts. This chain links TRBV20-1 with TRBJ1-1, with 9 bases fitting TRBD1. Trimming cost V 5 bases and J 1 base; bases outside gene matches: 5. Per the germline V gene, CDR1 is DFQATT and CDR2 is SNEGSKA (reference sequence). This CDR3 is built from 14 residues. The CDR3 coding sequence is TGCAGTGCTCCCTCGGACAGGGGGAACACTGAAGCTTTCTTT. Its protein product is CSAPSDRGNTEAFF.

The chain couples TRBV28 to TRBJ2-7; D is possibly TRBD1 or TRBD2 (5 bases each). The germline V gene has CDR1 MDHEN and CDR2 SYDVKM. This CDR3 has 14 amino acids. V lost 7 bases, J lost 1 base, and 14 bases lay in between. This CDR3 reads CASIPGTASYEQYF. The CDR3 DNA sequence: TGTGCCAGCATCCCCGGGACGGCTTCCTACGAGCAGTACTTC. Together with reference TRBV28 and TRBJ2-7, the CDR3 gives the full variable domain: DVKVTQSSRYLVKRTGEKVFLECVQDMDHENMFWYRQDPGLGLRLIYFSYDVKMKEKGDIPEGYSVSREKKERFSLILESASTNQTSMYLCASIPGTASYEQYFGPGTRLTVT.

V is TRBV3-1 and J is TRBJ2-7; TRBD2 is a possible D gene (6 bases). CDR1 LGHDT and CDR2 YNNKEL come from the germline V gene (reference sequence). The CDR3 is made up of 15 amino acids. V lost 2 bases and J 2 bases, leaving 13 bases between the germline ends. This chain's CDR3 is CASSQQVLATYEQYF. In DNA form, the CDR3 reads TGTGCCAGCAGCCAACAGGTCCTAGCGACCTACGAGCAGTACTTC.

This clonotype was seen repeatedly, ten times or more. The V gene is TRBV5-1, the J gene TRBJ2-2; TRBD2 aligns across 10 bases. CDR1 and CDR2 from the germline V gene are SGHRS and YFSETQ. The CDR3 runs 16 residues. J lost 4 bases, V lost 0 bases, and 3 bases had no gene match. The CDR3 loop is CASSLVVAGGTGELFF. The CDR3 nucleotides are TGCGCCAGCAGCTTGGTGGTAGCGGGAGGCACCGGGGAGCTGTTTTTT. The full variable domain, its missing parts supplied by reference TRBV5-1 and TRBJ2-2, is KAGVTQTPRYLIKTRGQQVTLSCSPISGHRSVSWYQQTPGQGLQFLFEYFSETQRNKGNFPGRFSGRQFSNSRSEMNVSTLELGDSALYLCASSLVVAGGTGELFFGEGSRLTVL.

This clonotype was counted a few times. The chain couples TRBV7-9 to TRBJ2-5, with 11 bases fitting TRBD2. Per germline, CDR1 SEHNR and CDR2 FQNEAQ (reference sequence). With 5 bases clipped from V and 1 base from J, the junction kept 9 bases outside the gene matches. This CDR3 is 17 amino acids long. CDR3 coding DNA: TGTGCCAGCAGCCAACCAAGGCTAGCGGGGGGCCAAGAGACCCAGTACTTC. Residues: CASSQPRLAGGQETQYF.

The J gene is TRBJ2-2, the V gene TRBV20-1; D ambiguous. The length of the CDR3 is 13 residues. Trimming left V 5 bases short and J 5 bases short, with 12 bases between. The germline V gene encodes CDR1 DFQATT and CDR2 SNEGSKA (reference sequence). CDR3 in DNA: TGCAGTGCTGGAGCTAGGGTAACCGGGGAGCTGTTTTTT. It specifies CSAGARVTGELFF.

CDR3 bases: TGCAGTGCTAGGGGGACGGGCGGCGGGAGCCCAGATACGCAGTATTTT. Its protein product is CSARGTGGGSPDTQYF. The rearrangement joins TRBV20-1 to TRBJ2-3; 7 nucleotides match TRBD2. After removal of 3 bases from V and 4 bases from J, the junction contained 13 bases not matched to a gene. The CDR3 spans 16 residues. CDR1 DFQATT and CDR2 SNEGSKA come from the germline V gene (reference sequence).

This clonotype has just a few counts. The V and J genes are TRBV20-1 and TRBJ2-4, with a tentative D call TRBD1 (5 bases). The germline gives CDR1 DFQATT, CDR2 SNEGSKA (reference sequence). The CDR3 length is 16 residues. V gave up 3 bases and J gave up 0 bases, with 15 bases separating them. Here the CDR3 reads CSASSKVQGAKNIQYF. The CDR3 DNA reads TGCAGTGCTAGTTCAAAGGTCCAGGGAGCCAAAAACATTCAGTACTTC.

This clonotype was recorded a few times. This chain uses TRBV12-3 or TRBV12-4 with TRBJ2-2; 11 bases map to TRBD1. This CDR3 spans 14 amino acids. V was clipped by 6 bases and J by 6 bases; unmatched bases: 3. CDR3 residues: CASRPGQGAGELFF. The CDR3 DNA sequence: TGTGCCAGCAGACCGGGACAGGGGGCCGGGGAGCTGTTTTTT.